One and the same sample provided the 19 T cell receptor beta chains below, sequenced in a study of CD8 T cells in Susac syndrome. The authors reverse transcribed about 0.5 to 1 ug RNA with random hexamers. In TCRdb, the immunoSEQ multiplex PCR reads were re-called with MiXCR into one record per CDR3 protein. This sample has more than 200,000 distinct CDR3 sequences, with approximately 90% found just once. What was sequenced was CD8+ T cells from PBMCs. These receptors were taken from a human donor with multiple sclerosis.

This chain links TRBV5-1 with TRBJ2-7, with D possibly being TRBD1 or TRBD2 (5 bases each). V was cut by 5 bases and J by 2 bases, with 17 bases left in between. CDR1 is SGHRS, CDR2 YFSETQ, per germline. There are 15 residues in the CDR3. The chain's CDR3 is CASRLRDLGAYEQYF. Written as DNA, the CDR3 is TGCGCCAGCAGGCTGAGGGACCTCGGGGCCTACGAGCAGTACTTC.

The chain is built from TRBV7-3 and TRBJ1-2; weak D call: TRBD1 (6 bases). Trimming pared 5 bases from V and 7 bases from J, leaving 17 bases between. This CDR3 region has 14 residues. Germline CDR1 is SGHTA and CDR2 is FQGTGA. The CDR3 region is CASSPVGGESGYTF. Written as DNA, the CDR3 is TGTGCCAGCAGCCCCGTCGGGGGCGAGAGTGGCTACACCTTC.

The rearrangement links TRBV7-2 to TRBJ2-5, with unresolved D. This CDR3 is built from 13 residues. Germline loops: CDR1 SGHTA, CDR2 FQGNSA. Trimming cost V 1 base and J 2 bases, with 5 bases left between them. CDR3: CASSLDVQETQYF. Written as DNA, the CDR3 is TGTGCCAGCAGCTTAGACGTTCAAGAGACCCAGTACTTC.

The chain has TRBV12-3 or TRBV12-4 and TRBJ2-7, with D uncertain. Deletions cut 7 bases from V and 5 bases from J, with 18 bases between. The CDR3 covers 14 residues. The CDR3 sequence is CASNIDSILNEQYF. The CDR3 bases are TGTGCCAGCAACATCGACTCGATCCTGAACGAGCAGTACTTC.

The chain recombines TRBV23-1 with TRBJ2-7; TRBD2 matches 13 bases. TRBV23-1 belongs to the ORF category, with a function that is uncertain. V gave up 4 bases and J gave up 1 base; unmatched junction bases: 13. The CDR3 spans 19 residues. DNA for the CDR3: TGCGCCAGCAGTCCACACCCCGGGACTAGCGGGACAATGTCCTACGAGCAGTACTTC. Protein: CASSPHPGTSGTMSYEQYF.

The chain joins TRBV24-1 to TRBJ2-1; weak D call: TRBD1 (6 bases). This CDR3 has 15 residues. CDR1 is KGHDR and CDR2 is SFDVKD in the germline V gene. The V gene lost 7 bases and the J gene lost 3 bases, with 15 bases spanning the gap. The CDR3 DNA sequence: TGTGCCACCAGCGATACAGGGAGTTACTACAATGAGCAGTTCTTC. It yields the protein CATSDTGSYYNEQFF.

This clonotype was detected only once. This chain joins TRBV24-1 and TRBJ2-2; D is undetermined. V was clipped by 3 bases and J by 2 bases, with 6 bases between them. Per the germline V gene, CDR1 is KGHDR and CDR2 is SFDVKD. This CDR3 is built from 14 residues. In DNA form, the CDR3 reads TGTGCCACCAGTGATCAGGCAAACACCGGGGAGCTGTTTTTT. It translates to CATSDQANTGELFF.

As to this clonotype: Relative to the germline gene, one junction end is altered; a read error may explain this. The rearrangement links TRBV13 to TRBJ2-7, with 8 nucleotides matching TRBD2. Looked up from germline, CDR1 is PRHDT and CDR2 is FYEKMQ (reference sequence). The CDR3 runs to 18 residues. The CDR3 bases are TGTGCCAGCAGCCTAGGGCTTAAAGCGGGAGTTAGCTCCTACGAGCAGTACTTC. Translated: CASSLGLKAGVSSYEQYF.

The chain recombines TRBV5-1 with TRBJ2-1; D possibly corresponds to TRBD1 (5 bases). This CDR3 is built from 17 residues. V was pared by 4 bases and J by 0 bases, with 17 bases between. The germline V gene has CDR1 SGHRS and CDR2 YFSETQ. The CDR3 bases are TGCGCCAGCAGCCTGGGGCCGACAGTTAACTCCTACAATGAGCAGTTCTTC. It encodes CASSLGPTVNSYNEQFF.

CDR3 loop: CASSHSGRQETQYF. The CDR3 DNA reads as TGTGCCAGCAGCCATAGCGGGCGCCAAGAGACCCAGTACTTC. The chain employs TRBV7-9 and TRBJ2-5; 7 positions agree with TRBD2. Germline V CDR1 and CDR2: SEHNR, FQNEAQ (reference sequence). This CDR3 has 14 amino acids. V dropped 5 bases and J dropped 1; count of bases not matched to a gene: 4.

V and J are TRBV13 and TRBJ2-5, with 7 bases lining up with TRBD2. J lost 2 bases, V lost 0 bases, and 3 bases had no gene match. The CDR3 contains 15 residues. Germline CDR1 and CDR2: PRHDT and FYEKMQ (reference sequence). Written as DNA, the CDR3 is TGTGCCAGCAGCTTAGGCGGGGGGATTCAAGAGACCCAGTACTTC. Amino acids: CASSLGGGIQETQYF.

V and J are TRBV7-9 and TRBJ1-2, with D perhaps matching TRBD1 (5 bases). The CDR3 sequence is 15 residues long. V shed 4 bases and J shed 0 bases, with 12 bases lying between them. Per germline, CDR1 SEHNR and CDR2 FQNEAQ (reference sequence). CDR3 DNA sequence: TGTGCCAGCAGCTCTTCAGGGCGGGCTAACTATGGCTACACCTTC. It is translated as CASSSSGRANYGYTF. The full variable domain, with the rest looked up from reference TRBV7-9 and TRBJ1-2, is DTGVSQNPRHKITKRGQNVTFRCDPISEHNRLYWYRQTLGQGPEFLTYFQNEAQLEKSRLLSDRFSAERPKGSFSTLEIQRTEQGDSAMYLCASSSSGRANYGYTFGSGTRLTVV.

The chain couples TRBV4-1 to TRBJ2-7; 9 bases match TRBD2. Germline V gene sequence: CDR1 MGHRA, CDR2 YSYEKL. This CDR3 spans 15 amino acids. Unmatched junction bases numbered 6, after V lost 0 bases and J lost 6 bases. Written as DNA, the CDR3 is TGCGCCAGCAGCCAAGATGAGACTAGCGGTCGCGAGCAGTACTTC. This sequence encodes CASSQDETSGREQYF.

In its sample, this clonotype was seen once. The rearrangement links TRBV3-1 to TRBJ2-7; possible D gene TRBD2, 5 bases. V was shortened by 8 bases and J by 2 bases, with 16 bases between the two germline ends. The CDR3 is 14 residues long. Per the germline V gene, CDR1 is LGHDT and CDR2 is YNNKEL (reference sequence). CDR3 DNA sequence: TGTGCCAGCGCGCCGGGAAACCCGACCTACGAGCAGTACTTC. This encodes CASAPGNPTYEQYF.

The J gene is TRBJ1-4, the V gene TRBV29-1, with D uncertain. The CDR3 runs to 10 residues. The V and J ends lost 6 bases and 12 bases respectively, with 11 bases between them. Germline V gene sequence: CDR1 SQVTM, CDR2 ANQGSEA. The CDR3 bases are TGCAGCGTCATACTCGGGGAACTGTTTTTT. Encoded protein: CSVILGELFF.

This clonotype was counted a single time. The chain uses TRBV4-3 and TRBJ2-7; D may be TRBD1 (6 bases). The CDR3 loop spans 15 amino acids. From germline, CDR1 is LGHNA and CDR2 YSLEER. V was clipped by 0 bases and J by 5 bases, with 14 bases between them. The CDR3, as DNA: TGCGCCAGCAGCCAAGACAGGGGATTGAGAAACGAGCAGTACTTC. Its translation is CASSQDRGLRNEQYF.

In DNA form, the CDR3 reads TGTGCCAGCAGCGAGACCGGGACTAGCGGCTACGAGCAGTACTTC. This translates into CASSETGTSGYEQYF. This sequence joins TRBV9 and TRBJ2-7; 11 bases fit TRBD2. CDR3 length equals 15 residues. Germline lookup yields CDR1 SGDLS and CDR2 YYNGEE. The V segment lost 3 bases and the J segment 3 bases; nucleotides outside the gene matches: 5.

This CDR3 reads CASSLSPGGTEAFF. The DNA of the CDR3 is TGTGCCAGCAGCTTATCTCCGGGCGGTACTGAAGCTTTCTTT. J is TRBJ1-1 and V is TRBV7-6; D uncertain. This CDR3 has 14 residues. V gave up 2 bases and J gave up 5 bases, with 12 bases separating them. Germline V lookup: CDR1 SGHVS, CDR2 FNYEAQ.

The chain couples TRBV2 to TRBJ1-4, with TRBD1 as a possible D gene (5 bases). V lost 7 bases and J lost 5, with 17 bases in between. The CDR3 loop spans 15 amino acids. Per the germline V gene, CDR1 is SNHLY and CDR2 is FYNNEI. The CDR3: CASKGTASPNEKLFF. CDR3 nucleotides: TGTGCCAGCAAAGGGACGGCCTCTCCGAATGAAAAACTGTTTTTT.